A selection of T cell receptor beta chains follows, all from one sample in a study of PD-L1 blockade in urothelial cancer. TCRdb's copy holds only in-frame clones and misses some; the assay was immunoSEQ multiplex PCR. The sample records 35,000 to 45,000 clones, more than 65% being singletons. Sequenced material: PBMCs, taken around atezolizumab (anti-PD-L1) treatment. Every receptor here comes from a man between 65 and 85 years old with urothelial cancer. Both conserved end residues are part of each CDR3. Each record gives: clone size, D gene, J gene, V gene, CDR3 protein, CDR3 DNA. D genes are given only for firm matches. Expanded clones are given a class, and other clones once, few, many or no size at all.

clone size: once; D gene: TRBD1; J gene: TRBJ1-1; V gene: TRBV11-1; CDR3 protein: CASRTHRGRNTEAFF; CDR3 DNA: TGTGCCAGCAGAACTCACAGGGGGCGAAACACTGAAGCTTTCTTT
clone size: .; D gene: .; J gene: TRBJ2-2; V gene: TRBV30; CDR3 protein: CAWSTGSSTGELFF; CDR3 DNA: TGTGCCTGGAGCACAGGGTCGAGCACCGGGGAGCTGTTTTTT
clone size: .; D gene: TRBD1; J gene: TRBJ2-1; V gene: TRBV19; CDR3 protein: CASRKTGTDFAFF; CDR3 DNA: TGTGCCAGTAGGAAAACGGGGACAGATTTTGCGTTCTTC
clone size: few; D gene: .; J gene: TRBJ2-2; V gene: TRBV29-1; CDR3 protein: CSVVWVGGYGELFF; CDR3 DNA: TGCAGCGTTGTCTGGGTAGGGGGATACGGGGAGCTGTTTTTT
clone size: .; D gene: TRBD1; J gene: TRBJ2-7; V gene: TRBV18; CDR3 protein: CASSQGAENSYEQYF; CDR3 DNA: TGTGCCAGCTCGCAGGGGGCCGAGAACTCCTACGAGCAGTACTTC
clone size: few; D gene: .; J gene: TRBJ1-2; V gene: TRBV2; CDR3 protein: CASEPEGEGYTF; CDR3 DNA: TGTGCCAGCGAGCCGGAAGGGGAAGGCTACACCTTC
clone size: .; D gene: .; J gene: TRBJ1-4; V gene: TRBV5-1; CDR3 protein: CASRRTPANEKLFF; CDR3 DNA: TGCGCCAGCAGGCGGACACCGGCTAATGAAAAACTGTTTTTT
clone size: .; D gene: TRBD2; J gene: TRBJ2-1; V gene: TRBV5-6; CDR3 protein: CASSSGGQKQFF; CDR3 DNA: TGTGCCAGCAGCTCGGGGGGGCAAAAGCAGTTCTTC
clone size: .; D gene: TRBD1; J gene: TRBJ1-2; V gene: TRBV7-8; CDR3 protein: CASSLGRGRGGYTF; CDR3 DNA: TGTGCCAGCAGCTTAGGCAGGGGGCGCGGTGGCTACACCTTC
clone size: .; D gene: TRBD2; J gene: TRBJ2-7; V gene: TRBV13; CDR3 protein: CASSRSGLAGIPSYEQYF; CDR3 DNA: TGTGCCAGCAGCCGATCGGGACTAGCGGGTATCCCCTCCTACGAGCAGTACTTC
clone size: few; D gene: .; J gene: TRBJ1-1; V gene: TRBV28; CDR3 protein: CAATAEWAEAFF; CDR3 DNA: TGTGCCGCTACAGCTGAATGGGCTGAAGCTTTCTTT
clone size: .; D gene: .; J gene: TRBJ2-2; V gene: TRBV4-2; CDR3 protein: CASSQGGAIPANTGELFF; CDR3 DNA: TGTGCCAGCAGCCAAGGAGGAGCTATCCCCGCGAACACCGGGGAGCTGTTTTTT
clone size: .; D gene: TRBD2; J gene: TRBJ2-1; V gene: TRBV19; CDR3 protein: CRLAGGPFYNEQFF; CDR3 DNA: TGTAGGCTAGCGGGAGGGCCTTTTTACAATGAGCAGTTCTTC
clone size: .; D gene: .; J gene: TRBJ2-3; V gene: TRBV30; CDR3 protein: CAWSEGGDTQYF; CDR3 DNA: TGTGCCTGGAGTGAAGGGGGAGATACGCAGTATTTT
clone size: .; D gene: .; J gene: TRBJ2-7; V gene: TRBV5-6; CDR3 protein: CASSLIAVAEQYF; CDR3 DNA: TGTGCCAGCAGCCTCATAGCTGTAGCCGAGCAGTACTTC
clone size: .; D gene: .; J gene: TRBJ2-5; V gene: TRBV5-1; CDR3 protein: CASSPRVSLVETQYF; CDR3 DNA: TGCGCCAGCAGCCCCCGGGTCTCCCTAGTGGAGACCCAGTACTTC
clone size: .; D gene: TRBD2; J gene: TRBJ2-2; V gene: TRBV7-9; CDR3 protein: CASSLGHGGRRTGELFF; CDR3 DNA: TGTGCCAGCAGCTTAGGACACGGCGGGAGGCGGACCGGGGAGCTGTTTTTT
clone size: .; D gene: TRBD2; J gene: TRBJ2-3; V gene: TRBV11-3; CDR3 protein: CASSPGLAGGPTDTQYF; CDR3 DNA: TGTGCCAGCAGCCCCGGACTAGCGGGAGGGCCCACAGATACGCAGTATTTT
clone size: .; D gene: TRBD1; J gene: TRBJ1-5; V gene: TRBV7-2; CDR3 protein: CASSLTTGGAWNQPQHF; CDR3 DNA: TGTGCCAGCAGCCTAACCACAGGGGGTGCGTGGAATCAGCCCCAGCATTTT
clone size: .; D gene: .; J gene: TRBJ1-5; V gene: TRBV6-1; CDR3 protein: CASRRDSQPQHF; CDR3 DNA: TGTGCCAGCAGGAGGGATTCTCAGCCCCAGCATTTT